Below are 27 T cell receptor beta chains sequenced from a single sample in a study of blood T cell repertoires in COVID-19. Method: immunoSEQ multiplex PCR; TCRdb's copy keeps in-frame clones and lacks some. The data show about 150,000 clones, around 81% seen once. Sequencing was performed on peripheral blood. Receptor source: a man aged 65-85 years with active or convalescent COVID-19.

The rearrangement uses TRBV6-5 and TRBJ2-7; TRBD1 agrees at 10 bases. The germline V gene has CDR1 MNHEY and CDR2 SVGAGI. J was trimmed by 6 bases and V by 6 bases; bases with no gene match: 5. This CDR3 comprises 13 residues. The CDR3 loop reads CASRRDRGGEQYF. CDR3 nucleotides: TGTGCCAGCAGGCGGGACAGGGGAGGCGAGCAGTACTTC.

This clone was detected only once. Germline is not matched at one junction end, which may reflect a read error. The rearrangement uses TRBV5-1 and TRBJ2-3; 8 bases are a match to TRBD2. Germline V gene sequence: CDR1 SGHRS, CDR2 YFSETQ. The CDR3 has 15 amino acids. The CDR3: CASRLTSASTDTQYF. In DNA, the CDR3 is TGCGCCAGCCGCTTGACTAGCGCTAGCACAGATACGCAGTATTTT.

V is TRBV2 and J is TRBJ1-6; TRBD1 aligns across 10 bases. Per germline, CDR1 SNHLY and CDR2 FYNNEI. V dropped 6 bases and J dropped 13; count of bases not matched to a gene: 9. The CDR3 consists of 14 residues. This CDR3 reads CASRAGTGVRPLHF. In nucleotides, the CDR3 is TGTGCCAGCAGAGCCGGGACAGGGGTAAGGCCCCTCCACTTT.

V is TRBV15 and J is TRBJ1-4; perhaps TRBD1 as D (5 bases). Between the trimmed V and J ends, which lost 3 bases and 7 bases, there was a span of 12 bases. CDR1 is LNHNV, CDR2 YYDKDF, per germline (reference sequence). The CDR3 is 14 residues long. The CDR3 region is CATSRGRAVEKLFF. The DNA of the CDR3 is TGTGCCACCAGCAGGGGGCGCGCGGTTGAAAAACTGTTTTTT. Looking up the rest from reference TRBV15 and TRBJ1-4 gives the full variable domain: DAMVIQNPRYQVTQFGKPVTLSCSQTLNHNVMYWYQQKSSQAPKLLFHYYDKDFNNEADTPDNFQSRRPNTSFCFLDIRSPGLGDTAMYLCATSRGRAVEKLFFGSGTQLSVL.

The chain has TRBV27 and TRBJ1-6, with D maybe TRBD1 (5 bases). V was clipped by 2 bases and J by 7 bases, with 12 bases between them. The CDR3 covers 15 residues. Per the germline V gene, CDR1 is MNHEY and CDR2 is SMNVEV (reference sequence). This chain's CDR3 is CASSLSQGSNSPLHF. The DNA of the CDR3 is TGTGCCAGCAGTTTAAGTCAGGGAAGCAATTCACCCCTCCACTTT.

This chain links TRBV10-3 with TRBJ2-7, with a tentative D call TRBD2 (6 bases). Germline CDR1 and CDR2: ENHRY and SYGVKD. The CDR3 runs 15 residues. Trimming took off 0 bases at V and 3 bases at J, with 12 bases between the two ends. The CDR3 region is CAISESGRSVYEQYF. CDR3 coding DNA: TGTGCCATCAGTGAGTCGGGGAGGAGCGTCTACGAGCAGTACTTC.

The rearrangement joins TRBV29-1 to TRBJ2-2, with a weak D call TRBD1 (6 bases). The germline CDR1 and CDR2 sequences are SQVTM and ANQGSEA. Trimming removed 7 bases at V and 12 bases at J, with 18 bases between. CDR3 length: 12 amino acids. The CDR3 loop is CSARASDRQLFF. In DNA form, the CDR3 reads TGCAGCGCGCGGGCCTCCGACAGGCAGCTGTTTTTT.

The gene calls are TRBV7-9 and TRBJ1-1, with D tentatively TRBD1 (6 bases). The CDR3 covers 16 residues. The V and J ends lost 5 bases and 1 base respectively, with 17 bases between them. Germline assignment: CDR1 SEHNR and CDR2 FQNEAQ (reference sequence). The CDR3: CASSLRTVGQNTEAFF. In DNA form, the CDR3 reads TGTGCCAGCAGCCTAAGGACAGTAGGGCAGAACACTGAAGCTTTCTTT.

This chain joins TRBV28 and TRBJ2-7; D possibly corresponds to TRBD2 (5 bases). Germline V lookup: CDR1 MDHEN, CDR2 SYDVKM. This CDR3 has 15 amino acids. The V end was cut by 7 bases, the J end by 1 base, with 17 bases between. The DNA for the CDR3 is TGTGCCAGCATCCCTGGTGGGAGTCGATCCTACGAGCAGTACTTC. This encodes CASIPGGSRSYEQYF.

This rearrangement joins TRBV12-3 or TRBV12-4 to TRBJ2-7, with a tentative D call TRBD1 (6 bases). There are 12 residues in the CDR3. Trimming shortened V by 3 bases and J by 4 bases, and 7 bases separated the two germline ends. Here the CDR3 DNA reads TGTGCCAGCAGTTTGGGGGCTTACGAGCAGTACTTC. Translated: CASSLGAYEQYF.

The chain joins TRBV9 to TRBJ1-2; 10 bases map to TRBD1. The ends lost 4 bases at V and 5 bases at J; junction bases unmatched: 11. The CDR3 covers 16 residues. Looked up from germline, CDR1 is SGDLS and CDR2 is YYNGEE. This CDR3 is CASSLTGTGVGYGYTF. CDR3 DNA sequence: TGTGCCAGCAGCCTAACCGGGACAGGGGTGGGATATGGCTACACCTTC.

The chain carries TRBV28 and TRBJ2-7; D is uncertain. This CDR3 spans 13 amino acids. The germline V and J ends were trimmed by 8 bases and 3 bases, with 14 bases remaining between them. Germline V gene sequence: CDR1 MDHEN, CDR2 SYDVKM. This CDR3 reads CASATGSLYEQYF. In DNA form, the CDR3 reads TGTGCCAGCGCTACCGGGTCCCTCTACGAGCAGTACTTC.

This rearrangement joins TRBV9 to TRBJ2-1; D uncertain. CDR1 and CDR2 from the germline V gene are SGDLS and YYNGEE. The CDR3 is made up of 16 amino acids. V was pared by 0 bases and J by 4 bases, with 14 bases between. The CDR3 sequence is CASSVEMGGQYNEQFF. CDR3 nucleotide sequence: TGTGCCAGCAGCGTAGAGATGGGTGGGCAATACAATGAGCAGTTCTTC.

The chain has TRBV18 and TRBJ1-4, with a weak D call TRBD1 (6 bases). The CDR3 is 15 residues long. Per germline, CDR1 KGHSH and CDR2 LQKENI. Trimming pared 2 bases from V and 3 bases from J, leaving 10 bases between. In DNA form, the CDR3 reads TGTGCCAGCTCACCAATCCCAGGGGCTAATGAAAAACTGTTTTTT. Translation: CASSPIPGANEKLFF. Combining the CDR3 with reference TRBV18 and TRBJ1-4 gives the whole variable domain NAGVMQNPRHLVRRRGQEARLRCSPMKGHSHVYWYRQLPEEGLKFMVYLQKENIIDESGMPKERFSAEFPKEGPSILRIQQVVRGDSAAYFCASSPIPGANEKLFFGSGTQLSVL.

The chain uses TRBV27 and TRBJ1-4; TRBD1 matches 7 bases. The J segment lost 8 bases and the V segment lost 2 bases, leaving 5 bases of the junction unmatched. The CDR3 is 14 residues long. Germline V gene lookup returns CDR1 MNHEY and CDR2 SMNVEV (reference sequence). The CDR3 DNA is TGTGCCAGCAGTTTACAGGGGGTTGGGGAAAAACTGTTTTTT. This codes for CASSLQGVGEKLFF.

The rearrangement links TRBV24-1 to TRBJ2-5, with 8 bases matching TRBD2. The trim removed 5 bases at V and 5 bases at J, leaving 3 bases unmatched. The germline V gene encodes CDR1 KGHDR and CDR2 SFDVKD. CDR3 length: 13 residues. CDR3 coding DNA: TGTGCCACCAGTGTAGCGGGACACGAGACCCAGTACTTC. It codes for CATSVAGHETQYF.

The gene calls are TRBV5-1 and TRBJ1-2; 10 positions match TRBD1. Per germline, CDR1 SGHRS and CDR2 YFSETQ. The CDR3 loop spans 15 amino acids. Trimming took 4 bases from V and 7 from J; bases not matched to a gene: 10. Here the CDR3 reads CASSLGGTGVGGYTF. DNA of the CDR3: TGCGCCAGCAGCCTCGGGGGGACAGGGGTCGGTGGCTACACCTTC.

The chain employs TRBV5-1 and TRBJ2-7; TRBD2 might be the D (6 bases). Germline V gene sequence: CDR1 SGHRS, CDR2 YFSETQ. This CDR3 region has 13 residues. V dropped 3 bases and J dropped 4 bases, with 11 bases sitting between them. This chain's CDR3 is CASSWGDPYEQYF. The CDR3 nucleotides are TGCGCCAGCAGCTGGGGGGATCCTTACGAGCAGTACTTC.

This clone was counted once. The rearrangement joins TRBV2 to TRBJ2-3; D is ambiguous. Germline lookup yields CDR1 SNHLY and CDR2 FYNNEI. The CDR3 covers 12 residues. V shed 7 bases and J shed 4 bases, with 9 bases lying between them. The chain's CDR3 is CASTRSADTQYF. The CDR3 nucleotides are TGTGCCAGCACTCGAAGCGCAGATACGCAGTATTTT.

This chain links TRBV6-5 with TRBJ2-7, with D perhaps TRBD2 (6 bases). The CDR3 sequence is 14 residues long. Between the trimmed V and J ends, which lost 7 bases and 7 bases, there was a span of 20 bases. Per the germline V gene, CDR1 is MNHEY and CDR2 is SVGAGI. The CDR3 region has the DNA TGTGCCAGCAATATACTTTGGGGAGGTCGAGAGCAGTACTTC. It codes for CASNILWGGREQYF.

J is TRBJ2-5 and V is TRBV5-1; TRBD1 aligns across 7 bases. The germline gives CDR1 SGHRS, CDR2 YFSETQ. The V segment lost 4 bases and the J segment 0 bases; nucleotides outside the gene matches: 9. The CDR3 totals 16 residues. This CDR3 is CASSVGTDKYQETQYF. The CDR3 DNA sequence: TGCGCCAGCAGCGTCGGGACAGACAAGTACCAAGAGACCCAGTACTTC.

The chain carries TRBV11-3 and TRBJ2-2; 7 bases map to TRBD1. With V trimmed by 6 bases and J by 4 bases, 5 bases remained unmatched. Looked up from germline, CDR1 is SGHNT and CDR2 is YENEEA. The CDR3 has 14 residues. The CDR3 spells CASSPQGSTGELFF. For the CDR3, the DNA is TGTGCCAGCAGTCCACAGGGGAGCACCGGGGAGCTGTTTTTT. The whole variable domain, filled in from reference TRBV11-3 and TRBJ2-2, reads EAGVVQSPRYKIIEKKQPVAFWCNPISGHNTLYWYLQNLGQGPELLIRYENEEAVDDSQLPKDRFSAERLKGVDSTLKIQPAELGDSAVYLCASSPQGSTGELFFGEGSRLTVL.

This chain connects TRBV4-1 to TRBJ2-5; D might be TRBD2 (7 bases). Germline loops: CDR1 MGHRA, CDR2 YSYEKL. V was trimmed by 1 base and J by 4 bases, leaving 10 bases between them. The CDR3 is made up of 14 amino acids. Written as DNA, the CDR3 is TGCGCCAGCAGCCAAGGGGGAGGGGGAGAGACCCAGTACTTC. Its translation is CASSQGGGGETQYF.

The V call is TRBV4-2, the J call TRBJ2-2, with D possibly matching TRBD1 (5 bases). CDR1 and CDR2 (germline): LGHNA, YNFKEQ. The V end was cut by 4 bases, the J end by 2 bases, with 8 bases between. This CDR3 has 14 residues. CDR3 in amino acids: CASSRQGNTGELFF. The CDR3 DNA follows: TGTGCCAGCAGCCGGCAGGGAAACACCGGGGAGCTGTTTTTT.

In the case of this clone: The junction departs from the called germline gene at one end, perhaps through a read error. This sample includes further DNA sequences coding for the same CDR3. The chain joins TRBV5-1 to TRBJ2-5; D possibly corresponds to TRBD2 (5 bases). CDR1 and CDR2 from the germline V gene are SGHRS and YFSETQ. CDR3 length: 14 amino acids. The CDR3 DNA is TGCGCCAGCACGAGGTACGGGGTCGGGGAGACCCAATACTTC. Protein product: CASTRYGVGETQYF.

The rearrangement links TRBV27 to TRBJ1-1; tentatively, D is TRBD1 (6 bases). There are 14 residues in the CDR3. Trimming cost V 6 bases and J 4 bases, with 15 bases left between them. Germline CDR1 reads MNHEY; CDR2 reads SMNVEV (reference sequence). CDR3 DNA sequence: TGTGCCAGCAGCCACGGGGGGGGGCTCACTGAAGCTTTCTTT. Translating gives CASSHGGGLTEAFF.

V usage is TRBV18 and J usage is TRBJ2-1, with 9 bases identical to TRBD1. Per germline, CDR1 KGHSH and CDR2 LQKENI. The CDR3 totals 15 residues. V dropped 5 bases and J dropped 3; count of bases not matched to a gene: 5. CDR3: CASSKGQGNYNEQFF. CDR3 in DNA: TGTGCCAGCTCAAAGGGACAGGGAAACTACAATGAGCAGTTCTTC.